The 5 T cell receptor beta chains below come from one sample, sequenced in a study of T-cell reconstitution after alpha-beta-depleted transplantation in children. Preparation of the TCRbeta library involved a method that used unique molecular identifiers. TCRdb re-analysed the PCR reads in MiXCR, keeping a single row per CDR3 protein. Counted here are a few hundred thousand distinct CDR3 sequences, 11% occurring once; the ten biggest clones make up 28%. The material was PBMCs, obtained before TCRalphabeta/CD19-depleted stem cell transplant. The receptor source for this set is a child less than two years old with acute myeloid leukemia, due to receive a stem cell transplant.

This clonotype occurred many times. The V and J genes are TRBV10-3 and TRBJ2-5; TRBD2 might be the D (7 bases). V shed 3 bases and J shed 1 base, with 12 bases lying between them. CDR3 size: 15 residues. CDR1 and CDR2 from the germline V gene are ENHRY and SYGVKD. In nucleotides, the CDR3 is TGTGCCATCAGTGAACGAGGGGGGGCCCAAGAGACCCAGTACTTC. This codes for CAISERGGAQETQYF.

With regard to this clonotype: One end of the junction fails to match germline, which may point to a read error. The J gene is TRBJ2-7, the V gene TRBV7-9; 7 bases line up with TRBD1. Germline values: CDR1 SEHNR, CDR2 FQNEAQ (reference sequence). The CDR3 consists of 12 residues. In nucleotides, the CDR3 is TGTGCCAGCAGCCCGACAGGGTACGAGCGGTACTTC. Translated: CASSPTGYERYF. Variable domain in full (rest from reference TRBV7-9 and TRBJ2-7): DTGVSQNPRHKITKRGQNVTFRCDPISEHNRLYWYRQTLGQGPEFLTYFQNEAQLEKSRLLSDRFSAERPKGSFSTLEIQRTEQGDSAMYLCASSPTGYERYFGPGTRLTVT.

This clonotype was recorded a few times. The V gene is TRBV11-2, the J gene TRBJ1-1; no definite D call. Germline CDR1 SGHAT, CDR2 FQNNGV. The V and J ends lost 5 bases and 7 bases respectively, with 11 bases between them. The CDR3 consists of 12 residues. CDR3 sequence reads: CASSPGEVEAFF. CDR3 DNA sequence: TGTGCCAGCAGCCCAGGAGAGGTTGAAGCTTTCTTT.

The chain links TRBV24-1 to TRBJ1-2; D not certain. V was trimmed by 8 bases and J by 7 bases, leaving 19 bases between them. The germline V gene encodes CDR1 KGHDR and CDR2 SFDVKD. CDR3 length: 14 residues. CDR3 sequence: CATNGSTGWGGYTF. The CDR3 nucleotides read TGTGCCACCAACGGCAGTACCGGGTGGGGTGGCTACACCTTC.

This clonotype was counted at least ten times. V is TRBV19 and J is TRBJ2-7; D possibly uses TRBD1 or TRBD2 (5 bases each). The V gene's germline CDR1 is LNHDA and CDR2 SQIVND (reference sequence). V lost 6 bases and J 0 bases, leaving 12 bases between the germline ends. The CDR3 is 14 amino acids. CDR3 in DNA: TGTGCCAGTAGCAACCGGGACGGCTCCTACGAGCAGTACTTC. Encoded protein: CASSNRDGSYEQYF.